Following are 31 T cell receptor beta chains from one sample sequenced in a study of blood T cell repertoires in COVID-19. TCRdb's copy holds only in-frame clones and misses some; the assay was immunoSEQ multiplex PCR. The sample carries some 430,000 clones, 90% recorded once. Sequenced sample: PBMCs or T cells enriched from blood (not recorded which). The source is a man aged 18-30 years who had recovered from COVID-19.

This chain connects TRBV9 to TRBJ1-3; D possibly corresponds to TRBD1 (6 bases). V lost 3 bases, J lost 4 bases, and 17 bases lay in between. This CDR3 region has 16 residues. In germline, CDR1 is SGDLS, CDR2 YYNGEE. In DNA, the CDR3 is TGTGCCAGCAGCGGCTCCACAGGGAGGGCCGGAAACACCATATATTTT. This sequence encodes CASSGSTGRAGNTIYF. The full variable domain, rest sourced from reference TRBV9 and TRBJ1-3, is DSGVTQTPKHLITATGQRVTLRCSPRSGDLSVYWYQQSLDQGLQFLIQYYNGEERAKGNILERFSAQQFPDLHSELNLSSLELGDSALYFCASSGSTGRAGNTIYFGEGSWLTVV.

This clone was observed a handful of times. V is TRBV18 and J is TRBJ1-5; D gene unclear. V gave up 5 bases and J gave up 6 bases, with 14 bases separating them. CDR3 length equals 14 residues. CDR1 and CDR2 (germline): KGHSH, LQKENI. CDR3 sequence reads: CASSNQEGLQPQHF. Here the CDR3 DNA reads TGTGCCAGCTCAAATCAAGAGGGCCTTCAGCCCCAGCATTTT.

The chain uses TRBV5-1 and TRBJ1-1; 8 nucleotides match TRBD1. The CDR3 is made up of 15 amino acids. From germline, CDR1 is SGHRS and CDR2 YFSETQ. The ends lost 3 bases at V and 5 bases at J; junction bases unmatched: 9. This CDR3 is CASSSTGEAGTEAFF. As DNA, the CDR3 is TGCGCCAGCAGCTCGACAGGGGAGGCTGGGACTGAAGCTTTCTTT.

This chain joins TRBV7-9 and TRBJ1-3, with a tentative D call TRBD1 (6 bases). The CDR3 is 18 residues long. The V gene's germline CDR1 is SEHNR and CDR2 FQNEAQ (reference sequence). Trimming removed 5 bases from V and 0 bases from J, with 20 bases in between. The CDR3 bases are TGTGCCAGCAGCCTCAAAAGCATCAGGGGCTTCTCTGGAAACACCATATATTTT. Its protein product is CASSLKSIRGFSGNTIYF. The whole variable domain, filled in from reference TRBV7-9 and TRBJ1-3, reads DTGVSQNPRHKITKRGQNVTFRCDPISEHNRLYWYRQTLGQGPEFLTYFQNEAQLEKSRLLSDRFSAERPKGSFSTLEIQRTEQGDSAMYLCASSLKSIRGFSGNTIYFGEGSWLTVV.

The CDR3: CASSSASFFGTDSSYEQYF. The DNA of the CDR3 is TGTGCCAGCAGCTCGGCCTCCTTCTTCGGGACGGACAGCTCCTACGAGCAGTACTTC. The rearrangement uses TRBV11-2 and TRBJ2-7; the D gene is possibly TRBD1 (6 bases). Germline V lookup: CDR1 SGHAT, CDR2 FQNNGV. The CDR3 consists of 19 residues. V lost 4 bases and J 0 bases, leaving 25 bases between the germline ends. Full variable domain (outside the CDR3, taken from reference TRBV11-2 and TRBJ2-7): EAGVAQSPRYKIIEKRQSVAFWCNPISGHATLYWYQQILGQGPKLLIQFQNNGVVDDSQLPKDRFSAERLKGVDSTLKIQPAKLEDSAVYLCASSSASFFGTDSSYEQYFGPGTRLTVT.

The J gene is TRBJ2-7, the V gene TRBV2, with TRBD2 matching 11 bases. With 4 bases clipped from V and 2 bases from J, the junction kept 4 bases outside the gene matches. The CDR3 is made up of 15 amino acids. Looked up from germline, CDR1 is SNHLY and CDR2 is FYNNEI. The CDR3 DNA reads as TGTGCCAGCAGTGTCACTAGCGGGAGTGCCTACGAGCAGTACTTC. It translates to CASSVTSGSAYEQYF. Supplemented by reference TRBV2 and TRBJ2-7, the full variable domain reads EPEVTQTPSHQVTQMGQEVILRCVPISNHLYFYWYRQILGQKVEFLVSFYNNEISEKSEIFDDQFSVERPDGSNFTLKIRSTKLEDSAMYFCASSVTSGSAYEQYFGPGTRLTVT.

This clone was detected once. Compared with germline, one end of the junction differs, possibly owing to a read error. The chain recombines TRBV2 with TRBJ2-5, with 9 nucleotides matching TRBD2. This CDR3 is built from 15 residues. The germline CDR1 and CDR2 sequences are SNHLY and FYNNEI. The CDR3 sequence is CASSGLAGYQETQYF. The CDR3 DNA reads TGTGCCAGCAGTGGGCTAGCGGGATACCAGGAGACCCAGTACTTC.

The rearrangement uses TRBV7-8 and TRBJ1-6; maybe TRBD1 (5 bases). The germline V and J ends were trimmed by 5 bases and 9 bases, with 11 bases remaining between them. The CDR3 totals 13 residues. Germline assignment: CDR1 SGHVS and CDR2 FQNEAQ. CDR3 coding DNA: TGTGCCAGCAGCAAGGGGACTTCTTCACCCCTCCACTTT. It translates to CASSKGTSSPLHF.

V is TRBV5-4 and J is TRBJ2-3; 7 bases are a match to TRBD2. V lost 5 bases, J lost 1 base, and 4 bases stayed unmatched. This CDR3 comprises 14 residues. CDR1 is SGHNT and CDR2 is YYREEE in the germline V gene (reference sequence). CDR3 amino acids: CASSGGVRTDTQYF. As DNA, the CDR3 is TGTGCCAGCAGTGGGGGGGTTCGCACAGATACGCAGTATTTT.

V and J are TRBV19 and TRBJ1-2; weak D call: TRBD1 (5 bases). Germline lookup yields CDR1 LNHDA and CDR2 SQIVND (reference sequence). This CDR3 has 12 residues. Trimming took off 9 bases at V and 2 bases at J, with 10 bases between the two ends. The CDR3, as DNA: TGTGCCAGCAGGACAAAGAACTATGGCTACACCTTC. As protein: CASRTKNYGYTF.

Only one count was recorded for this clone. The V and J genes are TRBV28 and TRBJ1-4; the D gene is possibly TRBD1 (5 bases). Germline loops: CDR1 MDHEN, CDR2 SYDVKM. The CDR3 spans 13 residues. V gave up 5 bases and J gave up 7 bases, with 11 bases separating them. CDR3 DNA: TGTGCCAGCAGTCCGAGACAGTTTGAAAAACTGTTTTTT. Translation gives CASSPRQFEKLFF.

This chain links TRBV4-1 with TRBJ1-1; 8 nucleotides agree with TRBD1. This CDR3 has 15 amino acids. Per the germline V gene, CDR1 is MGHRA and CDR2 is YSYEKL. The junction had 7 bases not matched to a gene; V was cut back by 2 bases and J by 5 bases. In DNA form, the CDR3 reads TGCGCCAGCAGCCAATTGGACAGGGATGGTACTGAAGCTTTCTTT. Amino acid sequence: CASSQLDRDGTEAFF.

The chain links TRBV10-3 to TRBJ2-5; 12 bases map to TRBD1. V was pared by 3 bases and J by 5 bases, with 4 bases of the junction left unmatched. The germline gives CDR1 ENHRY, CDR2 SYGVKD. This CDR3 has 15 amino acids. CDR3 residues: CAISDGGQGAETQYF. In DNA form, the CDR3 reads TGTGCCATCAGTGACGGGGGACAGGGGGCCGAGACCCAGTACTTC.

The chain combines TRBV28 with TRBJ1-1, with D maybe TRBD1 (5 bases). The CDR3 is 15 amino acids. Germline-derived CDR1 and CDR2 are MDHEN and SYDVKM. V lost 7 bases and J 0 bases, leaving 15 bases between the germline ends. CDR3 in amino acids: CASTLGGAMNTEAFF. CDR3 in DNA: TGTGCCAGCACCCTGGGAGGGGCGATGAACACTGAAGCTTTCTTT.

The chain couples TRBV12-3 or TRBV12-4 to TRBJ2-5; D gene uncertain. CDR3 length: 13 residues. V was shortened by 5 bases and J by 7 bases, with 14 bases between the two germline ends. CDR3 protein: CASSQDTGGTQYF. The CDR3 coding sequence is TGTGCCAGCAGTCAAGACACCGGTGGGACCCAGTACTTC.

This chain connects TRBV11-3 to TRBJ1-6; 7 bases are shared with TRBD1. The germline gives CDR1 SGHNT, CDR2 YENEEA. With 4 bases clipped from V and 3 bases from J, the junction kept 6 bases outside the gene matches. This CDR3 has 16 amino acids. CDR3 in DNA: TGTGCCAGCAGCTCCCGGGACAGTAACTATAATTCACCCCTCCACTTT. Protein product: CASSSRDSNYNSPLHF.

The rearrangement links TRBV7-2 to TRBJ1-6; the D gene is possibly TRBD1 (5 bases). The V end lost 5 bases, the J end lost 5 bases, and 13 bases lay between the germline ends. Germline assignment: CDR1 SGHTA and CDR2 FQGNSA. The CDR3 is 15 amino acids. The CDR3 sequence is CASSPRGLDNSPLHF. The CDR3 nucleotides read TGTGCCAGCAGCCCTCGGGGGTTGGATAATTCACCCCTCCACTTT.

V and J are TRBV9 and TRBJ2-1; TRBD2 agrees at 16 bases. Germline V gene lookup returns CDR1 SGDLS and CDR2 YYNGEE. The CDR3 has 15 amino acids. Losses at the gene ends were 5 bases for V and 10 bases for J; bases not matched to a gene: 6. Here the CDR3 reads CASSGTSGRAWEQFF. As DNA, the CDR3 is TGTGCCAGCAGTGGGACTAGCGGGAGGGCCTGGGAGCAGTTCTTC.

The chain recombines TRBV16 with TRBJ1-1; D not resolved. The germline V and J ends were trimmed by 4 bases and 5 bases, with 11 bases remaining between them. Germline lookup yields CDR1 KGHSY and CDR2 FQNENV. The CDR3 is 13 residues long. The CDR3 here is CASSLPWRTEAFF. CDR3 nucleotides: TGTGCCAGCAGCCTCCCCTGGAGGACTGAAGCTTTCTTT.

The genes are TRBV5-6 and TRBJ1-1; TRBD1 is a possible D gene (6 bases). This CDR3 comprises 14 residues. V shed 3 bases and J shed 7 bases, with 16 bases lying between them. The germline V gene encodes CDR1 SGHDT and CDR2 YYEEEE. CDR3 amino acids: CASSSPGAMGEAFF. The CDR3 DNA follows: TGTGCCAGCAGCTCCCCAGGGGCCATGGGTGAAGCTTTCTTT. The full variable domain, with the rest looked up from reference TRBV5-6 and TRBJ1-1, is DAGVTQSPTHLIKTRGQQVTLRCSPKSGHDTVSWYQQALGQGPQFIFQYYEEEERQRGNFPDRFSGHQFPNYSSELNVNALLLGDSALYLCASSSPGAMGEAFFGQGTRLTVV.

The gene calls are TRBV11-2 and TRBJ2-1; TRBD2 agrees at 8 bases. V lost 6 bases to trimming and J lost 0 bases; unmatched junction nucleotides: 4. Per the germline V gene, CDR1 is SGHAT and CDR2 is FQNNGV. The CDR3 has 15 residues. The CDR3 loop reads CASRLSGGSYNEQFF. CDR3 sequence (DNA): TGTGCCAGCAGGCTAAGCGGGGGCTCCTACAATGAGCAGTTCTTC.

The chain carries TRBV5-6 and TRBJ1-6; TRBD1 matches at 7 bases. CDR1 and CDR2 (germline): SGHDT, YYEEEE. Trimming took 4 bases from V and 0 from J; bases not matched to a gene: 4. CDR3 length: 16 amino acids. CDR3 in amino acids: CASSLRGSSYNSPLHF. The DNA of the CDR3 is TGTGCCAGCAGCCTCAGGGGGAGCTCCTATAATTCACCCCTCCACTTT.

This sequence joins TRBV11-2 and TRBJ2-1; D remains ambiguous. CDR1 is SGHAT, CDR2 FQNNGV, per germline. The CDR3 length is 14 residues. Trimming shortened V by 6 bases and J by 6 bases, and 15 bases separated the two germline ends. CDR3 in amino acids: CASRSVQRGNEQFF. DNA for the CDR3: TGTGCCAGCAGATCAGTCCAGCGCGGCAATGAGCAGTTCTTC.

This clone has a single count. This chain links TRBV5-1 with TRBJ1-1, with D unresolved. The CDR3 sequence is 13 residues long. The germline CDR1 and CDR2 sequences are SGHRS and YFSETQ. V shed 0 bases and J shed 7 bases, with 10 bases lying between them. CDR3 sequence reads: CASSLGGDGEAFF. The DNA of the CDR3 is TGCGCCAGCAGCTTGGGAGGAGACGGTGAAGCTTTCTTT.

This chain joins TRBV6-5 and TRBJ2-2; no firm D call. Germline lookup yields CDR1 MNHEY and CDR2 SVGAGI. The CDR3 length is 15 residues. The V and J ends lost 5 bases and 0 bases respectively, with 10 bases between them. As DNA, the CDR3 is TGTGCCAGCAGTCACTACAACCCGAACACCGGGGAGCTGTTTTTT. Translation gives CASSHYNPNTGELFF.

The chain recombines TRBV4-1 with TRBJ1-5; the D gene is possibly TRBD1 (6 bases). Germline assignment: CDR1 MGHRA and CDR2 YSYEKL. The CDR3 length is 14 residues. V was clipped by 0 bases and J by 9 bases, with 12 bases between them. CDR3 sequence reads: CASSQEQGVRPQHF. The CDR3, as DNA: TGCGCCAGCAGCCAAGAACAGGGTGTACGGCCCCAGCATTTT.

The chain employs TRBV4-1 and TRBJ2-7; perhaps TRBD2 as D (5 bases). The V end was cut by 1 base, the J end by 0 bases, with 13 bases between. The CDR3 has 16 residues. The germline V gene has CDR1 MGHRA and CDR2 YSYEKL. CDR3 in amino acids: CASSQVSASYSYEQYF. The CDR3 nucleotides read TGCGCCAGCAGCCAAGTATCGGCTAGCTACTCCTACGAGCAGTACTTC.

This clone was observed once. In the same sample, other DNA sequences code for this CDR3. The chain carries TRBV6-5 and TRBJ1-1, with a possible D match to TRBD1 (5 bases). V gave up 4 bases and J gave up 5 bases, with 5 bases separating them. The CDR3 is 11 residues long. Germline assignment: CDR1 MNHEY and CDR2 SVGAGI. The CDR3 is CASSSGTEAFF. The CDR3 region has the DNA TGTGCCAGCAGTTCAGGGACTGAAGCTTTCTTT.

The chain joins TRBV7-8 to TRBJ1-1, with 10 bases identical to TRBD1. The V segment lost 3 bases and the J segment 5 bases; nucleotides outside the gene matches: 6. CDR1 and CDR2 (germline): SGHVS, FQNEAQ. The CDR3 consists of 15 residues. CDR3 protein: CASSLAGTGDTEAFF. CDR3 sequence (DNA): TGTGCCAGCAGCTTGGCCGGGACAGGGGATACTGAAGCTTTCTTT.

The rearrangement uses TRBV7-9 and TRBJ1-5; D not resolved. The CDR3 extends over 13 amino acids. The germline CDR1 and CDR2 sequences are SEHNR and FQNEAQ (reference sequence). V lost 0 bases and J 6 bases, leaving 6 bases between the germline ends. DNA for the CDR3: TGTGCCAGCAGCTTAGCGGGAGGTCAGCCCCAGCATTTT. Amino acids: CASSLAGGQPQHF.

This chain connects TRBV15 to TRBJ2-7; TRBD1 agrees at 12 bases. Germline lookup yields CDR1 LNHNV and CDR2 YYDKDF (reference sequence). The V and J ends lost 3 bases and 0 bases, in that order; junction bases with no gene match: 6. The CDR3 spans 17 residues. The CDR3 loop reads CATSRAGTGGHSYEQYF. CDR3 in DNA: TGTGCCACCAGCAGGGCCGGGACAGGGGGCCACTCCTACGAGCAGTACTTC.